The clone carrying this T cell receptor (beta chain) was detected many times. The data stem from a study of T-cell reconstitution after alpha-beta-depleted transplantation in children. Molecular barcoding with unique molecular identifiers was used for the TCRbeta library. TCRdb used MiXCR to reprocess the PCR reads, holding one entry per CDR3 protein. The data show roughly 610,000 distinct CDR3 sequences, with 10% to 13% seen just once and roughly 4% held by the top ten. The CDR3 loop spans 12 amino acids. Between the trimmed V and J ends, which lost 6 bases and 8 bases, there was a span of 13 bases.

The source is a human donor who donated a stem cell graft to a child with acute myeloid leukemia. The chain is built from TRBV12-3 or TRBV12-4 and TRBJ1-2; D gene unclear. The specimen comprised PBMCs from the stem cell graft donor, sampled from the stem cell graft. Here the CDR3 reads CASRAPMVGYTF. CDR3 coding DNA: TGTGCCAGCAGAGCCCCCATGGTGGGCTACACCTTC.